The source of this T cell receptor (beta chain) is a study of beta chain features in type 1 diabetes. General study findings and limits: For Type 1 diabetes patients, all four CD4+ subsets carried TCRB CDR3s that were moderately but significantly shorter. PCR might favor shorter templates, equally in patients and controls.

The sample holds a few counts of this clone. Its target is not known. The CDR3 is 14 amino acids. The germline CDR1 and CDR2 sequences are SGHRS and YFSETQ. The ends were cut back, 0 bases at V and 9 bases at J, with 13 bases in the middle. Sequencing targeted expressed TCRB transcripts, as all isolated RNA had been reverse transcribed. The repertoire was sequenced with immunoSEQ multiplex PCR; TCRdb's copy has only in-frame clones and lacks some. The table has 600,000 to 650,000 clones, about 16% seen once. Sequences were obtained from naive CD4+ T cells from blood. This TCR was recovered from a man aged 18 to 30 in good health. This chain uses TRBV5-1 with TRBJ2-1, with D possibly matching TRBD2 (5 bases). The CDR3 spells CASSLGLASSEQFF. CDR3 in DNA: TGCGCCAGCAGCTTGGGTCTAGCTTCCAGTGAGCAGTTCTTC.